The sequence of this T cell receptor (beta chain) was determined in a study of T cell responses to AZD1222 COVID-19 vaccine. Germline loops: CDR1 SNHLY, CDR2 FYNNEI. CDR3 size: 16 residues. V was pared by 6 bases and J by 0 bases, with 17 bases between. With respect to this clone: Its antigen is unidentified.

Study conclusions and caveats: Spike-specific TCRs gained breadth and depth after people received two AZD1222 doses. It should be noted that donors were predominantly white British and more often female, and clonal diversity was possibly underestimated. Unmutated regions of variants are reportedly targeted by nearly half of spike-specific TCRs.

Only in-frame clones appear in the TCRdb table, and some are missing; sequencing was by immunoSEQ multiplex PCR. The profile covers around 60,000 clones, with about 89% appearing a single time and more than 6% taken by the ten largest. The sequences come from peripheral blood, collected 28 days after the second dose of the MenACWY control vaccine. This sequence joins TRBV2 and TRBJ1-1, with a weak D call TRBD1 (5 bases). This TCR derives from an adult who received the MenACWY meningococcal vaccine as a control. CDR3 sequence (DNA): TGTGCCAGCAGCCCCGGGGTCCGGGGGATGAACACTGAAGCTTTCTTT. Protein sequence: CASSPGVRGMNTEAFF.